Described below is a single TCR beta chain sequence and its context. The antigen is not known. This sample stems from a study of Ad26.COV2.S vaccination and SARS-CoV-2 variants. Study background: Once, or twice with 56 days between doses, Ad26.COV2.S was given intramuscularly.

Germline V CDR1 and CDR2: GTSNPN, SVGIG (reference sequence). The CDR3 length is 19 residues. Trimming removed 0 bases from V and 4 bases from J; junction bases left unmatched: 17. The treatment is: over 15 received Ad26.COV2.S at low or high dose, single or two shots; roughly five received placebo; per-sample allocation not given. The study sampled participants on day 63 after the first vaccine or placebo injection. Wuhan-strain spike was delivered by a replication-incompetent Ad26 vector. Study-level findings and limits: Individuals receiving vaccine had higher spike-specific TCR breadth than placebo recipients did.

Here immunoSEQ multiplex PCR was the method, and the copy in TCRdb shows in-frame clones only, minus some. The sample holds about half a million clones, 80% to 90% seen once. Sequenced material: peripheral blood, taken in a trial of Ad26.COV2.S vaccine versus placebo. This chain joins TRBV30 and TRBJ1-2, with 10 bases matching TRBD1. The origin of this receptor is a person between 18 and 65 years old who received the Ad26.COV2.S COVID-19 vaccine or a placebo. The CDR3 spells CAWSVLGGTGVFSGYGYTF. CDR3 sequence (DNA): TGTGCCTGGAGTGTCCTAGGGGGGACAGGGGTGTTTTCCGGCTATGGCTACACCTTC.